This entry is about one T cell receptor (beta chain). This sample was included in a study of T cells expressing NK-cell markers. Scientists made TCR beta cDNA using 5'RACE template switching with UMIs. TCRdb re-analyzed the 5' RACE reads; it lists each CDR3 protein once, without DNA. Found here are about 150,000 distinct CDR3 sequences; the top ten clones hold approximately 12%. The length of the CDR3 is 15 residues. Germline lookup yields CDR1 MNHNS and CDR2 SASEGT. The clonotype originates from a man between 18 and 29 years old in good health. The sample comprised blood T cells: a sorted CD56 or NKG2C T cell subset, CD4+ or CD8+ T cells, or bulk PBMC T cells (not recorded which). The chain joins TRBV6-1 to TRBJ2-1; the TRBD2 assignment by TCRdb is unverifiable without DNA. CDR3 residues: CASSDPGTRSHEQFF.